Shown below are 20 T cell receptor beta chains from a single sample sequenced in a study of shared clonotypes between healthy human individuals. Sequencing was performed with immunoSEQ multiplex PCR; in TCRdb, only in-frame clones are kept and a portion is missing. The sample has about 530,000 clones; over 75% are singletons. The sequenced sample was PBMCs. These receptors were obtained from a woman in her forties in good health. Some clones in this sample may be carry-over from other donors' samples.

The chain couples TRBV5-6 to TRBJ1-2; D perhaps matches TRBD1 (5 bases). The CDR3 is 15 residues long. Trimming cost V 0 bases and J 4 bases, with 13 bases left between them. Germline CDR1 reads SGHDT; CDR2 reads YYEEEE. The CDR3 nucleotides read TGTGCCAGCAGCTTGGGGGGACTGACCATCTATGGCTACACCTTC. This encodes CASSLGGLTIYGYTF.

V usage is TRBV6-5 and J usage is TRBJ1-2, with D possibly TRBD1 on 6 matching bases. Germline assignment: CDR1 MNHEY and CDR2 SVGAGI. V shed 3 bases and J shed 8 bases, with 10 bases lying between them. The CDR3 has 12 amino acids. The CDR3 DNA follows: TGTGCCAGCAGTTATGGAGGGGGGGGCTACACCTTC. Translating gives CASSYGGGGYTF.

This clone was counted at least ten times. The V gene is TRBV5-1, the J gene TRBJ1-5, with 7 bases that match TRBD1. Trimming at V came to 0 bases and at J to 6 bases, leaving 6 bases not matched to a gene. The CDR3 totals 15 residues. CDR1 and CDR2 (germline): SGHRS, YFSETQ. The CDR3 is CASSLEGGRGQPQHF. In DNA form, the CDR3 reads TGCGCCAGCAGCTTGGAAGGGGGCCGGGGTCAGCCCCAGCATTTT.

The count of this clone is one. The V and J genes are TRBV7-2 and TRBJ2-3; possibly TRBD2 for D (5 bases). This CDR3 is 16 amino acids long. In germline, CDR1 is SGHTA, CDR2 FQGNSA. V dropped 2 bases and J dropped 3 bases, with 15 bases sitting between them. CDR3 coding DNA: TGTGCCAGCAGCTTAAGGATTAGCGCTTTGACAGATACGCAGTATTTT. Residues: CASSLRISALTDTQYF.

The genes are TRBV10-3 and TRBJ2-1, with unresolved D. The CDR3 covers 11 residues. Germline CDR1 and CDR2: ENHRY and SYGVKD. Trimming took 6 bases from V and 5 from J, leaving 5 bases between them. CDR3 protein: CAISKDNEQFF. In nucleotides, the CDR3 is TGTGCCATCAGCAAAGACAATGAGCAGTTCTTC.

This clone was observed at least ten times. The chain joins TRBV10-3 to TRBJ2-2, with 7 nucleotides matching TRBD1. This CDR3 region has 15 residues. CDR1 is ENHRY and CDR2 is SYGVKD in the germline V gene. V dropped 2 bases and J dropped 0; count of bases not matched to a gene: 0. The CDR3 DNA reads TGTGCCATCAGTGAGGGGACAGCGAACACCGGGGAGCTGTTTTTT. Translation gives CAISEGTANTGELFF.

As for this clone: Other DNA sequences within the sample encode an identical CDR3. This chain joins TRBV18 and TRBJ2-2, with a possible D match to TRBD1 (5 bases). Germline loops: CDR1 KGHSH, CDR2 LQKENI. Between the trimmed V and J ends, which lost 2 bases and 0 bases, there was a span of 7 bases. The CDR3 totals 15 residues. CDR3 DNA: TGTGCCAGCTCACCAAGGGGCACGAACACCGGGGAGCTGTTTTTT. It yields the protein CASSPRGTNTGELFF.

The chain uses TRBV27 and TRBJ2-1; the D call may be TRBD1 or TRBD2 (5 bases each). The CDR3 spans 15 residues. The ends were cut back, 4 bases at V and 8 bases at J, with 18 bases in the middle. Germline CDR1 reads MNHEY; CDR2 reads SMNVEV (reference sequence). CDR3 DNA sequence: TGTGCCAGCAGTTCCGGGACCCTCGGGACGGATGAGCAGTTCTTC. Amino acids: CASSSGTLGTDEQFF.

This clone was seen more than once but under ten times. A junction end diverges from the germline sequence, so it may reflect a read error. The chain links TRBV18 to TRBJ2-1; 8 nucleotides agree with TRBD2. From germline, CDR1 is KGHSH and CDR2 LQKENI. This CDR3 has 15 amino acids. CDR3 region: CASSPQPGGFDEQFF. The CDR3 DNA follows: TGTGCCAGCTCGCCACAACCGGGGGGGTTCGATGAGCAGTTCTTC.

Turning to this clone: The sample holds other DNA sequences that translate to the same CDR3. V and J are TRBV5-1 and TRBJ2-1; 9 positions agree with TRBD2. Trimming removed 2 bases from V and 6 bases from J; junction bases left unmatched: 6. The CDR3 spans 15 residues. Germline V gene data show CDR1 as SGHRS and CDR2 as YFSETQ. The CDR3 DNA follows: TGCGCCAGCAGCTTAGGGCTAGCGGGACTCAATGAGCAGTTCTTC. Its protein is CASSLGLAGLNEQFF.

The table lists this clone with many counts. The chain carries TRBV10-2 and TRBJ1-4; tentative D call: TRBD1 (6 bases). Trimming left V 6 bases short and J 7 bases short, with 15 bases between. CDR1 is WSHSY, CDR2 SAAADI, per germline. This CDR3 has 14 amino acids. CDR3 amino acids: CASSPGGAGEKLFF. The CDR3 nucleotides are TGCGCCAGCAGCCCGGGGGGGGCGGGTGAAAAACTGTTTTTT.

The V call is TRBV7-9, the J call TRBJ1-3; no definite D call. The CDR3 length is 16 residues. V lost 5 bases and J 0 bases, leaving 14 bases between the germline ends. From germline, CDR1 is SEHNR and CDR2 FQNEAQ (reference sequence). Here the CDR3 reads CASSRYSGSSGNTIYF. CDR3 DNA sequence: TGTGCCAGCAGCCGTTACAGTGGAAGCTCTGGAAACACCATATATTTT.

The chain joins TRBV5-8 to TRBJ2-1, with TRBD1 matching over 10 bases. The CDR3 covers 17 residues. Trimming cost V 4 bases and J 4 bases; bases outside gene matches: 11. CDR1 is SGHTS, CDR2 YDEGEE, per germline. In DNA, the CDR3 is TGTGCCAGCAGCCGACAGGGGGCGAGGGGTTTTTACAATGAGCAGTTCTTC. It yields the protein CASSRQGARGFYNEQFF.

The V gene is TRBV4-2, the J gene TRBJ1-2; no definite D call. The V gene lost 3 bases and the J gene lost 6 bases, with 20 bases spanning the gap. The CDR3 consists of 16 residues. CDR1 and CDR2 (germline): LGHNA, YNFKEQ. In DNA form, the CDR3 reads TGTGCCAGCAGCCAGGTGGGAGTAAGCACCACCGATGGCTACACCTTC. Amino acids: CASSQVGVSTTDGYTF.

The chain carries TRBV28 and TRBJ1-3; D ambiguous. Germline V gives CDR1 MDHEN, CDR2 SYDVKM. This CDR3 is 17 amino acids long. V shed 5 bases and J shed 4 bases, with 21 bases lying between them. This CDR3 is CASSTSDARTLGNTIYF. Written as DNA, the CDR3 is TGTGCCAGCAGTACCTCGGACGCTCGAACGTTGGGAAACACCATATATTTT.

A few counts support this clone. Other DNA variants within this sample encode the same CDR3. CDR3 sequence (DNA): TGCGCCAGCAGCTTGGGTGCTGGAGGCGAGCAGTTCTTC. It translates to CASSLGAGGEQFF. J is TRBJ2-1 and V is TRBV5-1; D possibly corresponds to TRBD2 (5 bases). CDR1 is SGHRS, CDR2 YFSETQ, per germline. This CDR3 is built from 13 residues. Trimming took 0 bases from V and 10 from J, leaving 11 bases between them.

This sequence joins TRBV7-3 and TRBJ2-5, with 9 bases lining up with TRBD2. The V and J ends lost 5 bases and 5 bases, in that order; junction bases with no gene match: 9. This CDR3 is built from 15 residues. Germline V gene data show CDR1 as SGHTA and CDR2 as FQGTGA. The CDR3 DNA reads TGTGCCAGCAGCCTTAGCGGGAGTCAGGTGGAGACCCAGTACTTC. This sequence encodes CASSLSGSQVETQYF.

This clone was recorded many times. The CDR3 sequence is CAWLQGSYNSPLHF. The DNA for the CDR3 is TGTGCCTGGCTACAGGGATCCTATAATTCACCCCTCCACTTT. The J gene is TRBJ1-6, the V gene TRBV30; TRBD1 is a possible D gene (6 bases). The germline V gene has CDR1 GTSNPN and CDR2 SVGIG (reference sequence). This CDR3 spans 14 amino acids. The V end lost 5 bases, the J end lost 1 base, and 9 bases lay between the germline ends.

This clone was found a few times. The chain recombines TRBV9 with TRBJ2-5; D may be TRBD1 (6 bases). Germline V gene data show CDR1 as SGDLS and CDR2 as YYNGEE. The V gene lost 3 bases and the J gene lost 5 bases, with 11 bases spanning the gap. The CDR3 has 13 amino acids. The CDR3 coding sequence is TGTGCCAGCAGCGCAGGGGTTAGGGAGACCCAGTACTTC. This codes for CASSAGVRETQYF.

The table lists this clone with a few counts. CDR3 sequence (DNA): TGCGCCAGCAGTCAAGCAGGGGTGAACACTGAAGCTTTCTTT. Translating it yields CASSQAGVNTEAFF. V and J are TRBV23-1 and TRBJ1-1; D perhaps matches TRBD1 (6 bases). TRBV23-1 is an ORF; its function is uncertain. This CDR3 has 14 amino acids. The ends were cut back, 2 bases at V and 0 bases at J, with 7 bases in the middle.